The entry below gives a single T cell receptor (beta chain) sequence along with its context. Its antigen is as yet unknown. This specimen belongs to a study of blood T cells in healthy people across ages. Points from the study as a whole: PBMCs were not sorted, which prevented a conclusive comparison of naive versus antigen-experienced cells. A roughly linear fall in TCR beta diversity per million T cells was seen with increasing age.

Trimming took off 0 bases at V and 7 bases at J, with 7 bases between the two ends. The CDR3 runs 13 residues. The germline V gene has CDR1 LGHDT and CDR2 YNNKEL (reference sequence). A second PCR, run for roughly 6 to 11 cycles, used a sample-barcoded 5' primer plus a J-beta primer mix. Each of the cDNA molecules was tagged by a template-switch adaptor with 12 random nucleotides. Samples each returned at least 3 million CDR3-containing paired-end reads. In TCRdb, the 5' RACE reads were re-called with MiXCR into one record per CDR3 protein. The sample shows around 1.5 million distinct CDR3 sequences, approximately 40% of them seen only once.

The receptor was isolated from a woman aged 18-29 years in good health. What was sequenced was blood. This sequence joins TRBV3-1 and TRBJ1-5, with unresolved D. CDR3: CASSQDGRQPQHF. Written as DNA, the CDR3 is TGTGCCAGCAGCCAAGATGGGAGGCAGCCCCAGCATTTT.